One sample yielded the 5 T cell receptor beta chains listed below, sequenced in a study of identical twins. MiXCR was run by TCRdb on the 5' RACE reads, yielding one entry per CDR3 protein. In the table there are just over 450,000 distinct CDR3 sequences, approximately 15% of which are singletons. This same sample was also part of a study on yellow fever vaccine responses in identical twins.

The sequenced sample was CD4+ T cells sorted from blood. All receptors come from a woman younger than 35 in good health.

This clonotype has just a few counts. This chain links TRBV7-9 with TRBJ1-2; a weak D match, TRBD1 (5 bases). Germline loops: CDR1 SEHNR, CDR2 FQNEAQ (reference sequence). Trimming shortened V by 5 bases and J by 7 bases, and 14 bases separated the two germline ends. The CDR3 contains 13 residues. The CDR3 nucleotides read TGTGCCAGCAGCCCCGGGACTCTACGTGGCTACACCTTC. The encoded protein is CASSPGTLRGYTF.

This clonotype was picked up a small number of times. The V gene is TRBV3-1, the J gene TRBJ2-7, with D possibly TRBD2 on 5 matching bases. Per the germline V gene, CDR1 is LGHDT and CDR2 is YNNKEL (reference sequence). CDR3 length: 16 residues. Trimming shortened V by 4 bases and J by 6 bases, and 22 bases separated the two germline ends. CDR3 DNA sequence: TGTGCCAGCAGCCCTTACCCCGTTCTTGTTGGAGGCGAGCAGTACTTC. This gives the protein CASSPYPVLVGGEQYF.

The CDR3 DNA reads TGTGCCTGGAGTGTACTAGCGGGAAGAGGAGAGACCCAGTACTTC. This sequence encodes CAWSVLAGRGETQYF. The genes are TRBV30 and TRBJ2-5, with 10 bases aligning to TRBD2. There are 15 residues in the CDR3. V dropped 0 bases and J dropped 4; count of bases not matched to a gene: 5. Looked up from germline, CDR1 is GTSNPN and CDR2 is SVGIG (reference sequence).

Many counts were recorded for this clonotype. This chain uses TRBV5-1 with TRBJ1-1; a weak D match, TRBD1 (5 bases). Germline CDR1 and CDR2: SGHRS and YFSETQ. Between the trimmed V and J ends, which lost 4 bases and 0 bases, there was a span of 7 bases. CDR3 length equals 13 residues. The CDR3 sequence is CASSVQVNTEAFF. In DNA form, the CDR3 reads TGCGCCAGCAGCGTACAGGTGAACACTGAAGCTTTCTTT.

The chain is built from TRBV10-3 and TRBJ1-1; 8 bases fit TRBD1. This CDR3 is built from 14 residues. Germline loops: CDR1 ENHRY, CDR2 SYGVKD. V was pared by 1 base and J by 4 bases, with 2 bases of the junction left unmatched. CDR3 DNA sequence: TGTGCCATCAGTGAGTTCACAGGGGGCACTGAAGCTTTCTTT. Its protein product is CAISEFTGGTEAFF.